The 29 T cell receptor beta chains given below trace back to one sample, sequenced in a study of beta chain features in type 1 diabetes. Study findings and constraints: Among all four CD4+ subsets, Type 1 diabetes patients had TCRB CDR3s that were moderately but significantly shorter.

Expressed TCRB transcripts were sequenced after all isolated RNA was converted to cDNA. The method was immunoSEQ multiplex PCR; TCRdb's version includes in-frame clones alone and lacks a portion of them. The sample has roughly 700,000 clones; 13% are singletons. Their antigen targets remain unknown. The sequencing input was naive CD4+ T cells from blood. The receptor set was obtained from a man between 18 and 35 years old with type 1 diabetes.

This chain links TRBV6-6 with TRBJ2-1; 7 nucleotides agree with TRBD1. The CDR3 is 13 amino acids. Losses at the gene ends were 5 bases for V and 4 bases for J; bases not matched to a gene: 2. Germline CDR1 MNHNY, CDR2 SVGAGI (reference sequence). The CDR3 is CASSKDRYNEQFF. CDR3 in DNA: TGTGCCAGCAGTAAGGACAGGTACAATGAGCAGTTCTTC.

This clone was recorded a few times. Other DNA sequences in this sample translate to the same CDR3. This chain joins TRBV5-1 and TRBJ2-3; 11 bases align to TRBD1. CDR3 length equals 15 residues. The germline V gene has CDR1 SGHRS and CDR2 YFSETQ. The trim removed 3 bases at V and 3 bases at J, leaving 3 bases unmatched. The CDR3 nucleotides read TGCGCCAGCAGCTCCGGACAGGGGGCAACAGATACGCAGTATTTT. Amino acids: CASSSGQGATDTQYF.

V and J are TRBV5-4 and TRBJ2-7; TRBD2 agrees at 11 bases. V dropped 4 bases and J dropped 6; count of bases not matched to a gene: 12. The CDR3 totals 16 residues. In germline, CDR1 is SGHNT, CDR2 YYREEE (reference sequence). The CDR3 sequence is CASSAIQTSGEGEQYF. The DNA for the CDR3 is TGTGCCAGCAGCGCCATTCAGACTAGCGGGGAGGGCGAGCAGTACTTC.

This clone was counted only a few times. The chain employs TRBV9 and TRBJ2-3; 8 bases are a match to TRBD2. The CDR3 sequence is 15 residues long. Trimming removed 0 bases from V and 1 base from J; junction bases left unmatched: 1. Germline CDR1 reads SGDLS; CDR2 reads YYNGEE. The CDR3 is CASSVGGLGTDTQYF. The DNA of the CDR3 is TGTGCCAGCAGCGTAGGGGGACTAGGCACAGATACGCAGTATTTT.

This chain connects TRBV6-1 to TRBJ2-1; 8 bases line up with TRBD1. The CDR3 sequence is 14 residues long. J lost 9 bases, V lost 2 bases, and 6 bases had no gene match. Germline loops: CDR1 MNHNS, CDR2 SASEGT. The CDR3 DNA follows: TGTGCCAGCAGTGAACTCCAGGGGGCTGGTGAGCAGTTCTTC. This codes for CASSELQGAGEQFF.

The chain links TRBV5-6 to TRBJ1-2; TRBD1 is a possible D gene (5 bases). Trimming took off 2 bases at V and 3 bases at J, with 17 bases between the two ends. The CDR3 extends over 16 amino acids. The germline gives CDR1 SGHDT, CDR2 YYEEEE. CDR3 residues: CASSFLTAPSYYGYTF. CDR3 DNA sequence: TGTGCCAGCAGCTTTTTGACAGCTCCTTCGTACTATGGCTACACCTTC.

This clone was found a few times. The chain links TRBV2 to TRBJ2-7; D call uncertain. V was shortened by 7 bases and J by 0 bases, with 7 bases between the two germline ends. Germline CDR1 SNHLY, CDR2 FYNNEI. The CDR3 runs to 12 residues. The CDR3 sequence: CASTPGSYEQYF. The DNA for the CDR3 is TGTGCCAGCACCCCGGGCTCCTACGAGCAGTACTTC.

This clone showed up just a few times. This rearrangement joins TRBV6-1 to TRBJ2-6; TRBD1 aligns across 7 bases. The CDR3 is made up of 19 amino acids. The germline V gene encodes CDR1 MNHNS and CDR2 SASEGT. With V trimmed by 2 bases and J by 3 bases, 13 bases remained unmatched. Written as DNA, the CDR3 is TGTGCCAGCAGTGAAAATCGACAGGGCCCTTTCGTTGGGGCCAACGTCCTGACTTTC. It encodes CASSENRQGPFVGANVLTF.

The chain joins TRBV10-3 to TRBJ2-7, with 7 bases that match TRBD1. The CDR3 spans 13 residues. Germline CDR1 reads ENHRY; CDR2 reads SYGVKD. V trimming: 6 bases; J trimming: 2 bases; junction bases outside the gene matches: 4. CDR3 region: CAIRDRSPYEQYF. In nucleotides, the CDR3 is TGTGCCATCAGGGACAGGTCCCCCTACGAGCAGTACTTC.

This sequence joins TRBV5-1 and TRBJ2-1; 9 bases align to TRBD1. V was pared by 0 bases and J by 5 bases, with 3 bases of the junction left unmatched. The CDR3 has 15 amino acids. CDR1 SGHRS and CDR2 YFSETQ come from the germline V gene. The CDR3 bases are TGCGCCAGCAGCTTGGGTGGGACAGGGAACAATGAGCAGTTCTTC. The encoded protein is CASSLGGTGNNEQFF.

The chain combines TRBV7-6 with TRBJ1-1, with 7 bases fitting TRBD1. The CDR3 sequence is 15 residues long. With V trimmed by 5 bases and J by 0 bases, 6 bases remained unmatched. The germline CDR1 and CDR2 sequences are SGHVS and FNYEAQ. The CDR3 DNA reads TGTGCCAGCAGCCCCAGGGGGGATATGAACACTGAAGCTTTCTTT. Amino acids: CASSPRGDMNTEAFF.

This clone turned up a few times. This chain connects TRBV5-6 to TRBJ2-1; D possibly corresponds to TRBD2 (6 bases). Per the germline V gene, CDR1 is SGHDT and CDR2 is YYEEEE. The CDR3 extends over 12 amino acids. V lost 6 bases, J lost 10 bases, and 14 bases lay in between. CDR3 sequence reads: CASTSLASEQFF. CDR3 in DNA: TGTGCCAGCACCAGCCTAGCGTCGGAGCAGTTCTTC.

The V gene is TRBV25-1, the J gene TRBJ1-1; no reliable D call. Trimming pared 4 bases from V and 6 bases from J, leaving 9 bases between. This CDR3 is built from 12 residues. The germline gives CDR1 MGHDK, CDR2 SYGVNS. DNA of the CDR3: TGTGCCAGCAGTGGGTACCTCCCTGAAGCTTTCTTT. Protein product: CASSGYLPEAFF.

This clone was found a few times. V and J are TRBV9 and TRBJ1-4, with 7 nucleotides matching TRBD1. CDR1 and CDR2 (germline): SGDLS, YYNGEE. V lost 0 bases to trimming and J lost 0 bases; unmatched junction nucleotides: 2. CDR3 length: 16 amino acids. In DNA, the CDR3 is TGTGCCAGCAGCGTAGAAGGGACAGCAACTAATGAAAAACTGTTTTTT. Protein: CASSVEGTATNEKLFF.

As to this clone: The junction departs from germline at one end; a sequencing error may be responsible. The chain uses TRBV6-5 and TRBJ2-1; 7 nucleotides align to TRBD1. Germline values: CDR1 MNHEY, CDR2 SVGAGI. The CDR3 length is 15 residues. CDR3 DNA: TGTGCCATCAGTTCGGACAGGAGCTCCTACAATGAGCAGTTCTTC. This translates into CAISSDRSSYNEQFF.

V gene TRBV5-4 combines with J gene TRBJ1-6, with TRBD1 matching 8 bases. V was clipped by 2 bases and J by 8 bases; unmatched bases: 18. This CDR3 comprises 19 residues. Germline-derived CDR1 and CDR2 are SGHNT and YYREEE (reference sequence). This chain's CDR3 is CASSLARQGSWWGDSPLHF. The DNA of the CDR3 is TGTGCCAGCAGCTTAGCGCGACAGGGGAGTTGGTGGGGTGATTCACCCCTCCACTTT.

The chain employs TRBV7-3 and TRBJ1-2, with TRBD1 matching over 8 bases. Per germline, CDR1 SGHTA and CDR2 FQGTGA. V gave up 3 bases and J gave up 4 bases; unmatched junction bases: 13. There are 17 residues in the CDR3. The DNA of the CDR3 is TGTGCCAGCAGCTTCGAACGGACAGGGCTTATGGGCTATGGCTACACCTTC. Translation: CASSFERTGLMGYGYTF.

The chain has TRBV28 and TRBJ1-4; D gene uncertain. The V gene lost 4 bases and the J gene lost 0 bases, with 12 bases spanning the gap. CDR3 length: 16 amino acids. Per the germline V gene, CDR1 is MDHEN and CDR2 is SYDVKM. Here the CDR3 reads CASSSTSGTTNEKLFF. The CDR3 DNA follows: TGTGCCAGCAGTTCCACGTCAGGTACAACTAATGAAAAACTGTTTTTT. The full variable domain, with the rest looked up from reference TRBV28 and TRBJ1-4, is DVKVTQSSRYLVKRTGEKVFLECVQDMDHENMFWYRQDPGLGLRLIYFSYDVKMKEKGDIPEGYSVSREKKERFSLILESASTNQTSMYLCASSSTSGTTNEKLFFGSGTQLSVL.

This clone has just a few counts. The genes are TRBV9 and TRBJ2-2; D perhaps matches TRBD1 (5 bases). V shed 1 base and J shed 7 bases, with 11 bases lying between them. The CDR3 covers 14 residues. Looked up from germline, CDR1 is SGDLS and CDR2 is YYNGEE. CDR3 sequence: CASSVTQGSGELFF. In nucleotides, the CDR3 is TGTGCCAGCAGCGTAACCCAGGGTAGCGGGGAGCTGTTTTTT.

This clone was seen once. The junction departs from the called germline gene at one end, perhaps through a read error. The rearrangement links TRBV7-9 to TRBJ1-4; maybe TRBD1 (6 bases). The length of the CDR3 is 15 residues. Germline V gives CDR1 SEHNR, CDR2 FQNEAQ (reference sequence). CDR3 amino acids: CASTLSGDYNEKLFF. In DNA form, the CDR3 reads TGTGCCAGCACCTTATCAGGGGATTATAATGAAAAACTGTTTTTT.

Only a few counts were recorded for this clone. The CDR3 DNA sequence: TGCAGCGGGTCTCCCCATCTGAGGGCCTCCGCTGGGGCTTTCTTT. This sequence encodes CSGSPHLRASAGAFF. The chain is built from TRBV29-1 and TRBJ1-1; D gene uncertain. The germline gives CDR1 SQVTM, CDR2 ANQGSEA. V was trimmed by 7 bases and J by 11 bases, leaving 29 bases between them. The CDR3 runs 15 residues. The variable domain in full, completed from reference TRBV29-1 and TRBJ1-1, reads SAVISQKPSRDICQRGTSLTIQCQVDSQVTMMFWYRQQPGQSLTLIATANQGSEATYESGFVIDKFPISRPNLTFSTLTVSNMSPEDSSIYLCSGSPHLRASAGAFFGQGTRLTVV.

This clone was seen a handful of times. V and J are TRBV28 and TRBJ2-1, with TRBD1 identical over 9 bases. V shed 5 bases and J 6 bases; nucleotides not matched to a gene: 17. The CDR3 loop spans 18 amino acids. CDR1 and CDR2 from the germline V gene are MDHEN and SYDVKM. The CDR3 reads CASSPLGQGRLIGNEQFF. CDR3 sequence (DNA): TGTGCCAGCAGTCCGCTGGGACAGGGAAGGCTAATCGGCAATGAGCAGTTCTTC. The full variable domain, its missing parts supplied by reference TRBV28 and TRBJ2-1, is DVKVTQSSRYLVKRTGEKVFLECVQDMDHENMFWYRQDPGLGLRLIYFSYDVKMKEKGDIPEGYSVSREKKERFSLILESASTNQTSMYLCASSPLGQGRLIGNEQFFGPGTRLTVL.

This clone was seen once. The chain couples TRBV12-5 to TRBJ1-4; a possible D gene is TRBD1 (5 bases). The CDR3 totals 15 residues. Trimming removed 7 bases from V and 8 bases from J, with 20 bases in between. Per germline, CDR1 LGHNT and CDR2 FRNRAP. DNA of the CDR3: TGTGCTAGTGCCCTTAAAGCTGGTAAGGGGGAAAAACTGTTTTTT. It yields the protein CASALKAGKGEKLFF.

This chain connects TRBV29-1 to TRBJ1-3; no definite D call. The CDR3 spans 16 residues. Germline values: CDR1 SQVTM, CDR2 ANQGSEA. Trimming left V 4 bases short and J 0 bases short, with 16 bases between. The CDR3 protein is CSVVGFEGSSGNTIYF. In DNA form, the CDR3 reads TGCAGCGTTGTGGGTTTCGAGGGTAGCTCTGGAAACACCATATATTTT.

This clone was found once. The sample contains more than one DNA sequence encoding this CDR3. V is TRBV2 and J is TRBJ2-5, with D tentatively TRBD1 (6 bases). CDR1 SNHLY and CDR2 FYNNEI come from the germline V gene. Deletions cut 4 bases from V and 5 bases from J, with 11 bases between. This CDR3 is 13 amino acids long. The CDR3 region has the DNA TGTGCCAGCAGTGGTGGGCAGGGGGAGACCCAGTACTTC. Residues: CASSGGQGETQYF.

This chain uses TRBV30 with TRBJ1-1; D is uncertain. This CDR3 is built from 13 residues. V was trimmed by 7 bases and J by 2 bases, leaving 14 bases between them. The germline gives CDR1 GTSNPN, CDR2 SVGIG (reference sequence). The CDR3 nucleotides are TGTGCCTTTCGGGCCGACCGTAACACTGAAGCTTTCTTT. Translation gives CAFRADRNTEAFF.

This rearrangement joins TRBV6-1 to TRBJ2-2; unclear D gene. Germline assignment: CDR1 MNHNS and CDR2 SASEGT. The CDR3 is made up of 12 amino acids. The CDR3 nucleotides are TGTGTCGGTAGACGCCCTGGGGGGGAGCTGTTTTTT. This gives the protein CVGRRPGGELFF.

The chain has TRBV5-4 and TRBJ2-3, with 8 bases lining up with TRBD1. This CDR3 region has 13 residues. The junction had 3 bases not matched to a gene; V was cut back by 5 bases and J by 4 bases. Germline CDR1 reads SGHNT; CDR2 reads YYREEE (reference sequence). CDR3 protein: CASSPQGADTQYF. In DNA, the CDR3 is TGTGCCAGCAGTCCACAGGGGGCAGATACGCAGTATTTT.

The J gene is TRBJ2-7, the V gene TRBV27, with D perhaps TRBD1 (5 bases). The CDR3 loop spans 13 amino acids. Germline-derived CDR1 and CDR2 are MNHEY and SMNVEV (reference sequence). V lost 5 bases and J 4 bases, leaving 12 bases between the germline ends. For the CDR3, the DNA is TGTGCCAGCAGTCCATCGACAGTTTACGAGCAGTACTTC. It codes for CASSPSTVYEQYF.